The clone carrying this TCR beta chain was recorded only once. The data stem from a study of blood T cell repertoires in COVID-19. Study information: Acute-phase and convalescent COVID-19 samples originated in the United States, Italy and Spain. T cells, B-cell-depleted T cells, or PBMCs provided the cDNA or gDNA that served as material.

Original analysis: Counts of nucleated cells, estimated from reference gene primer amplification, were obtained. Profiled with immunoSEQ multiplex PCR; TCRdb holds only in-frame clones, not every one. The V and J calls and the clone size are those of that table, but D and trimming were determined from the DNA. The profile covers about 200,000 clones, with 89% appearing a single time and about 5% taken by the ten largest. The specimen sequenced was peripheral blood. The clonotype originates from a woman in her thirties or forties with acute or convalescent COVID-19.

The CDR3 DNA reads TGTGCCAGCAGCCCCAGGGGTCCCGGGGAGCTGTTTTTT. It is translated as CASSPRGPGELFF. The V call is TRBV7-3, the J call TRBJ2-2; maybe TRBD1 (6 bases). The germline V gene has CDR1 SGHTA and CDR2 FQGTGA. There are 13 residues in the CDR3. Trimming stripped 5 bases from V and 6 bases from J, with 10 bases between.